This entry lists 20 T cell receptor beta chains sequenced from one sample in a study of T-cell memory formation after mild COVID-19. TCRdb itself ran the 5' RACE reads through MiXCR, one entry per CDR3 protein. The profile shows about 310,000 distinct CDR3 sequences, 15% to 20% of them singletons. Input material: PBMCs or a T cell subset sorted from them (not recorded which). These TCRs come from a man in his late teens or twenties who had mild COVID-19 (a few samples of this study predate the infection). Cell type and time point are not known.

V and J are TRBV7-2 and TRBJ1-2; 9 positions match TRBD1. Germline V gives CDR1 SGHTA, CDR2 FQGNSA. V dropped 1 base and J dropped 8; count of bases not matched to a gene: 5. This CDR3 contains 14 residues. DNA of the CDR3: TGTGCCAGCAGCTTAGGAGGACAGGGGAGAGGCTACACCTTC. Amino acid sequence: CASSLGGQGRGYTF.

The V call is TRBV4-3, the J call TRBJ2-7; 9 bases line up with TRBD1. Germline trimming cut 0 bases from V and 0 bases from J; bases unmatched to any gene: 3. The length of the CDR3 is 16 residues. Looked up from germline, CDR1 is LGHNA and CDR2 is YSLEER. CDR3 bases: TGCGCCAGCAGCCAAGAAGGACAGGGGAGCTCCTACGAGCAGTACGTC. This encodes CASSQEGQGSSYEQYV.

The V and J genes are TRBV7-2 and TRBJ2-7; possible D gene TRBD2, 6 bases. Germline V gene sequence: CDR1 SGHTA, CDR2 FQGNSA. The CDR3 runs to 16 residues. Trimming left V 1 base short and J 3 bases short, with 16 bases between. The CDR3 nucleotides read TGTGCCAGCAGCTTAGGATCGGGGATGGGGGGCTACGAGCAGTACTTC. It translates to CASSLGSGMGGYEQYF.

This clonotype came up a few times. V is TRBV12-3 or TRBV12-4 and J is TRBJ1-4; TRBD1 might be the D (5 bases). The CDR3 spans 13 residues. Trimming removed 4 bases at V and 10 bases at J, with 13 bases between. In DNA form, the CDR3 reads TGTGCCAGCAGTTACGGTGGGAGGGGAAAACTGTTTTTT. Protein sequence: CASSYGGRGKLFF.

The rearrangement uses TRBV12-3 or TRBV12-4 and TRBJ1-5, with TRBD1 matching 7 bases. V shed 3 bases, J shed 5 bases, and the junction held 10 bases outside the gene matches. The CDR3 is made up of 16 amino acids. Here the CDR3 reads CASSFGTGVRHQPQHF. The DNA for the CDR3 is TGTGCCAGCAGTTTCGGTACAGGGGTCCGTCATCAGCCCCAGCATTTT.

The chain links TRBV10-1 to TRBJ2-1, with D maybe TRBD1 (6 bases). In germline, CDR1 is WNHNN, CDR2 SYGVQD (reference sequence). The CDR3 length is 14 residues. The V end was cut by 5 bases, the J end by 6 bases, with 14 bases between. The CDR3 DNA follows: TGCGCCAGCAGTTATACCGGGACACCCAATGAGCAGTTCTTC. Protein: CASSYTGTPNEQFF.

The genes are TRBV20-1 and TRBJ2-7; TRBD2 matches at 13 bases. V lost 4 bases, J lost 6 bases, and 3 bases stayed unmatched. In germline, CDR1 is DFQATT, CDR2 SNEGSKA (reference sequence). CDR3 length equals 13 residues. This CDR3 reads CSAIGLAGVEQYF. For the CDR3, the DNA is TGCAGTGCTATTGGACTAGCGGGGGTCGAGCAGTACTTC.

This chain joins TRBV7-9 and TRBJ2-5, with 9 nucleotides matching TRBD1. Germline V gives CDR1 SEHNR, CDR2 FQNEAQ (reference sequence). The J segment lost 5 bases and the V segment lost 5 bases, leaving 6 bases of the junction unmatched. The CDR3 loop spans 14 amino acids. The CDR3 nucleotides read TGTGCCAGCAGCCCAGGGACAGGGATGGAGACCCAGTACTTC. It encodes CASSPGTGMETQYF.

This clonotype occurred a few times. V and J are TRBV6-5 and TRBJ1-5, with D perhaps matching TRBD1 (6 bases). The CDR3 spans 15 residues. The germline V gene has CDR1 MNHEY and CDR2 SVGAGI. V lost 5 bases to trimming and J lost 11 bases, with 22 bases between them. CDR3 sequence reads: CASSRSQGAAGAQHF. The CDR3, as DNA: TGTGCCAGCAGTCGTTCACAGGGAGCTGCTGGGGCCCAGCATTTT.

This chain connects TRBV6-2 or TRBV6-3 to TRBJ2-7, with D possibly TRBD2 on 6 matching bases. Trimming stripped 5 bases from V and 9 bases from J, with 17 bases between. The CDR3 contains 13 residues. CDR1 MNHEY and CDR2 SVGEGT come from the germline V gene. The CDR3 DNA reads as TGTGCCAGCAGTCGCATCGGAGGGCTTGGGCAGTACGTC. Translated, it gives CASSRIGGLGQYV.

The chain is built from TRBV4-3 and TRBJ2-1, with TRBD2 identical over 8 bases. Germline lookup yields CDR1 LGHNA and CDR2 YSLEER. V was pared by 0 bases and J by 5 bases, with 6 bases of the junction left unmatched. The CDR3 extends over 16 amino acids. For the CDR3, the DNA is TGCGCCAGCAGCCAAGACCAGCGGGGGCCTAACAATGAGCAGTTCTTC. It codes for CASSQDQRGPNNEQFF.

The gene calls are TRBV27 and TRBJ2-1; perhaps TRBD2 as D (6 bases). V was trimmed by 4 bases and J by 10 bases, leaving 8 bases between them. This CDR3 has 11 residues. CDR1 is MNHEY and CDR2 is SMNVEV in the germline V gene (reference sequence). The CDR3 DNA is TGTGCCAGCAGTTGGGGGGTGGAGCAGTTCTTC. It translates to CASSWGVEQFF.

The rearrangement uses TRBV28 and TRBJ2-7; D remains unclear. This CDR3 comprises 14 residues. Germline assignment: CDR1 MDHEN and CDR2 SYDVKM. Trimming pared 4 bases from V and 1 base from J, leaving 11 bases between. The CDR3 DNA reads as TGTGCCAGCAGTTCCCCGGGCGTTTCCTACGAGCAGTACGTC. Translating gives CASSSPGVSYEQYV.

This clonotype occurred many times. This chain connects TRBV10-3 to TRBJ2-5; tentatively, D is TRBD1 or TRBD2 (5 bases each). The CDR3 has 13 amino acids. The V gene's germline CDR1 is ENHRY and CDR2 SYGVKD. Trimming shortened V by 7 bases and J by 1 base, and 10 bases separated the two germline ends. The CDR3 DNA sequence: TGTGCCATCAAGGGGACGGCCCAAGAGACCCAGTACTTC. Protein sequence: CAIKGTAQETQYF.

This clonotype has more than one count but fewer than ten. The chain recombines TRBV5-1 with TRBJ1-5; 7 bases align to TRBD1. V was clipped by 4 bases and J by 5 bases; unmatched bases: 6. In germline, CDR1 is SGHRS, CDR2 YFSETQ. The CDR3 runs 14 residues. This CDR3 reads CASSPNTGDQPQHF. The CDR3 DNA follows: TGCGCCAGCAGCCCTAATACAGGGGATCAGCCCCAGCATTTT.

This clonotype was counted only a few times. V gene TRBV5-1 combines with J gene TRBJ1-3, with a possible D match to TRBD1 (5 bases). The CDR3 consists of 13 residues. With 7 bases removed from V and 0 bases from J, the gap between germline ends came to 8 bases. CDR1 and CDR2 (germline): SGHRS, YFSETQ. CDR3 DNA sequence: TGCGCCAGCCGGGGGGACTCTGGAAACACCATATATTTT. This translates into CASRGDSGNTIYF.

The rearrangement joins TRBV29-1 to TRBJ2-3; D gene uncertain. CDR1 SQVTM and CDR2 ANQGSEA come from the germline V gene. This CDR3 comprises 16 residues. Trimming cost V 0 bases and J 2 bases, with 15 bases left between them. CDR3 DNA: TGCAGCGTTGAAGAACCCCCTGGAAGTTTCACAGATACGCAGTATTTT. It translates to CSVEEPPGSFTDTQYF.

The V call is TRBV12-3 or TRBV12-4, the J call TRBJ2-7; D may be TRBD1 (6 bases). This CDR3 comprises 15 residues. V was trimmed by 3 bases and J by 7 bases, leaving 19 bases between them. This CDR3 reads CASSFQGNMKVEQYF. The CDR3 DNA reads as TGTGCCAGCAGTTTTCAGGGGAATATGAAGGTAGAGCAGTACTTC.

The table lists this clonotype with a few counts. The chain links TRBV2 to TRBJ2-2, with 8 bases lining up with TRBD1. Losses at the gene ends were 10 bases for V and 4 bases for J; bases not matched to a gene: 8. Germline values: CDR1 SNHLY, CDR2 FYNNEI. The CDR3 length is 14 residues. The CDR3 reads CATKGQGGTGELFF. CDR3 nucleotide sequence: TGTGCCACCAAAGGACAGGGCGGCACCGGGGAGCTGTTTTTT.

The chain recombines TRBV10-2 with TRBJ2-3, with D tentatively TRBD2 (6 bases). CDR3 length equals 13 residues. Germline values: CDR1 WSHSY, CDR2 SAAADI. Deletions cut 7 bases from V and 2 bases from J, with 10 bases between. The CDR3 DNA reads TGCGCCAGCAATGGGGGGAACACAGATACGCAGTATTTT. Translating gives CASNGGNTDTQYF.